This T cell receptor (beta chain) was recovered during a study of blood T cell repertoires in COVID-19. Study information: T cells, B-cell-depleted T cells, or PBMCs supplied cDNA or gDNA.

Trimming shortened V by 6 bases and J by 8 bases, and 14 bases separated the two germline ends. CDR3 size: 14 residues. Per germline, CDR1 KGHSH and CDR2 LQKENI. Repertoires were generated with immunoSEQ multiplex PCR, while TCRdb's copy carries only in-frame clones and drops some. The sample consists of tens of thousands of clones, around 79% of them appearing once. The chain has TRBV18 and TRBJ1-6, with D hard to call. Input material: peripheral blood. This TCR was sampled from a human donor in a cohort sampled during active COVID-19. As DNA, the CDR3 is TGTGCCAGCTCTCAGGCCCCAGGCGATTCACCCCTCCACTTT. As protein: CASSQAPGDSPLHF.